This T cell receptor beta chain was captured by sequencing in a study of OX40 agonist ivuxolimab in advanced cancers. Study overall: Patients got intravenous ivuxolimab at 0.01 to 10 mg/kg every 2 weeks. Study-level results: In the 0.1 to 3.0 mg/kg range, CD4+ and CD8+ blood T cells had expanded clonally by week 6.

A note on this clone: Antigen specificity is unknown.

Produced via immunoSEQ multiplex PCR; TCRdb's table is partial and in-frame only. The sample lists tens of thousands of clones; roughly 89% were seen once. Germline trimming cut 6 bases from V and 1 base from J; bases unmatched to any gene: 8. CDR1 and CDR2 from the germline V gene are MNHNS and SASEGT. CDR3 length: 15 residues. The sequences come from CD4+ or CD8+ T cells sorted from blood, collected in a trial of the OX40 agonist ivuxolimab. The TCR was taken from an adult with an advanced solid tumor such as melanoma, head and neck, liver or kidney cancer. The chain employs TRBV6-1 and TRBJ2-7, with 8 bases fitting TRBD1. The CDR3 protein is CASRLPGQASYEQYF. CDR3 nucleotide sequence: TGTGCCAGCAGACTTCCGGGACAGGCGTCCTACGAGCAGTACTTC.